Here is one TCR beta chain with its context. From germline, CDR1 is SGHRS and CDR2 YFSETQ. The CDR3 is 14 amino acids. V dropped 4 bases and J dropped 4; count of bases not matched to a gene: 5. This sample is drawn from a study of blood T cell repertoires in COVID-19. Study overall: The United States, Italy and Spain provided the acute and convalescent COVID-19 samples. PBMCs, B-cell-depleted T cells, or T cells were the source of the cDNA or gDNA that made up the material.

Original methodology: Quantification of nucleated cells was approximated via reference gene primer amplification. The repertoire was sequenced with immunoSEQ multiplex PCR; TCRdb's copy has only in-frame clones and lacks some. D and trimming were read from the DNA, whereas the V and J calls and clone size are those reported in that table. The data show 90,000 to 130,000 clones, 75% to 90% seen once. The sequenced material came from peripheral blood. The chain joins TRBV5-1 to TRBJ2-3; 8 bases agree with TRBD2. This receptor was identified in an older woman with acute or convalescent COVID-19. CDR3 region: CASSPAGASDTQYF. In DNA, the CDR3 is TGCGCCAGCAGCCCAGCGGGGGCATCAGATACGCAGTATTTT.